Included here is one T cell receptor beta chain sequence, with context. Its specificity is not known. The whole isolated RNA underwent reverse transcription, so sequencing captured expressed TCRB transcripts. The average read count of naive, central memory and regulatory T cell samples was approximately 3.5 million. This table comes from immunoSEQ multiplex PCR, and its TCRdb copy is limited to in-frame clones, with some not included. This table has 900,000 or so clones, 17% appearing once. The data are from a study of beta chain features in type 1 diabetes. Study findings and constraints: A pattern of fewer insertions and more deletions at VDJ junctions was seen in type 1 diabetes patients.

It was one heparinised blood draw, averaging roughly 0.11 L, that each donor gave. This CDR3 spans 17 amino acids. With 1 base removed from V and 1 base from J, the gap between germline ends came to 14 bases. CDR1 and CDR2 from the germline V gene are SGHTA and FQGNSA. Material: naive CD4+ T cells from blood. The V call is TRBV7-2, the J call TRBJ2-1; D is perhaps TRBD2 (5 bases). This sequence originates from a woman under 30 in good health. CDR3 nucleotides: TGTGCCAGCAGCTTAGTAGTTCGCAGCGGTTCCTACAATGAGCAGTTCTTC. As protein: CASSLVVRSGSYNEQFF.